This T cell receptor (beta chain) was sequenced during a study of cytomegalovirus exposure and HLA in healthy donors. Losses at the gene ends were 3 bases for V and 3 bases for J; bases not matched to a gene: 8. Germline V gene data show CDR1 as KGHSH and CDR2 as LQKENI. The CDR3 has 17 amino acids. This PCR relied on a set of 60 Vbeta primers and 13 Jbeta primers. The table came from immunoSEQ multiplex PCR; TCRdb's copy has only in-frame clones and leaves some out. The sample consists of approximately 110,000 clones, 74% of them appearing once. Sequencing was done on a sample of PBMCs. This receptor was taken from a man aged 45 to 65 in good health and CMV-seropositive. This rearrangement joins TRBV18 to TRBJ1-4; 9 nucleotides line up with TRBD1. The DNA of the CDR3 is TGTGCCAGCTCACCGAGGGGACAGGGCCTCGCTAATGAAAAACTGTTTTTT. It specifies CASSPRGQGLANEKLFF.